The 2 T cell receptor beta chains below come from one sample, sequenced in a study of human T cells and chemical hapten exposure. Time point here: patch test 2, 6 weeks after DPC sensitization. Sample treatment: therapeutic diphenylcyclopropenone sensitization with weekly scalp DPC. TCRdb recomputed calls from the RACE reads with MiXCR, one row per CDR3 protein. The data show tens of thousands of distinct CDR3 sequences, roughly a tenth seen once. Specimen: whole blood, collected in connection with sensitization to the hapten diphenylcyclopropenone (DPC). Receptor source: a woman in her thirties with alopecia areata. Some clones in this sample may be carry-over from other donors' samples.

The J gene is TRBJ2-7, the V gene TRBV6-2 or TRBV6-3; possible D gene TRBD1, 8 bases. The CDR3 runs to 14 residues. From germline, CDR1 is MNHEY and CDR2 SVGEGT. V was shortened by 10 bases and J by 2 bases, with 18 bases between the two germline ends. The CDR3 sequence is CATASGTGAYEQYF. As DNA, the CDR3 is TGTGCCACCGCGAGCGGGACAGGAGCCTACGAGCAGTACTTC.

This clonotype has a count of ten or more. This chain uses TRBV29-1 with TRBJ1-4, with a tentative D call TRBD1 (6 bases). V lost 5 bases and J 3 bases, leaving 10 bases between the germline ends. Germline V gene sequence: CDR1 SQVTM, CDR2 ANQGSEA. The CDR3 extends over 13 amino acids. The CDR3 region has the DNA TGCAGCGTTCCAGGGACATCTAATGAAAAACTGTTTTTT. Its protein product is CSVPGTSNEKLFF. Supplemented by reference TRBV29-1 and TRBJ1-4, the full variable domain reads SAVISQKPSRDICQRGTSLTIQCQVDSQVTMMFWYRQQPGQSLTLIATANQGSEATYESGFVIDKFPISRPNLTFSTLTVSNMSPEDSSIYLCSVPGTSNEKLFFGSGTQLSVL.